This T cell receptor (beta chain) was identified during a study of T-cell reconstitution after alpha-beta-depleted transplantation in children. Study observations and caveats: T-cell counts and diversity were attributed mostly to newly produced T cells one year after transplant. Reportedly, alpha-beta T cells present about two months post-transplant originated from several hundred expanded clones of graft origin. Some patients showed high day-60 TCRbeta diversity, which derived from surviving recipient T cells and thymic progenitors.

Unique molecular identifiers were incorporated into the prepared TCRbeta library. TCRdb re-called the PCR reads with MiXCR, one entry per CDR3 protein. Of under 850,000 distinct CDR3 sequences detected, 13% appear once; the ten largest clones hold about 0.77%. Concerning this clonotype: Its antigen remains unidentified.

Germline V gives CDR1 KGHSH, CDR2 LQKENI. CDR3 size: 16 residues. V dropped 3 bases and J dropped 4 bases, with 13 bases sitting between them. The sequencing used PBMCs, collected before TCRalphabeta/CD19-depleted stem cell transplant. The chain combines TRBV18 with TRBJ2-6; D may match TRBD1 or TRBD2 (6 bases each). This clonotype was sampled from a girl between 2 and 10 years old with congenital amegakaryocytic thrombocytopenia, due to receive a stem cell transplant. CDR3 nucleotide sequence: TGTGCCAGCTCACCTCTGTCGGGGGCCGGGGCCAACGTCCTGACTTTC. Translating gives CASSPLSGAGANVLTF.